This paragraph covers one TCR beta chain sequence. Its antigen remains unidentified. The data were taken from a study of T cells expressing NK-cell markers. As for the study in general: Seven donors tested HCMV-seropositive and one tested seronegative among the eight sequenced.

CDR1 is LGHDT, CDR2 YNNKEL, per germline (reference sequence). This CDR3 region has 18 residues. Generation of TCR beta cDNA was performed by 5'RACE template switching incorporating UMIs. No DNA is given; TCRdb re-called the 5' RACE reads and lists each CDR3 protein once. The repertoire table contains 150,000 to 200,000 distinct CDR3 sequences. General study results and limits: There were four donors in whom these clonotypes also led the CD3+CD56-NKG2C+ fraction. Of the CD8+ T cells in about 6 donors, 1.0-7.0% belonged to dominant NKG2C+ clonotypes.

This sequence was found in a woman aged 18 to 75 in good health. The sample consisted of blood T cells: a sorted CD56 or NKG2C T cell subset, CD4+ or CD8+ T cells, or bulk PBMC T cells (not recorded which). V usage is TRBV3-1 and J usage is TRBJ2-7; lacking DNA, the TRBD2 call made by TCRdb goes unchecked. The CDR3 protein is CASSTRYPGLAASYEQYF.